One and the same sample provided the 25 T cell receptor beta chains below, sequenced in a study of shared clonotypes between healthy human individuals. Assay used: immunoSEQ multiplex PCR; TCRdb lists only in-frame clones, some missing. This table holds a few million clones, 90% to 95% found once. It was CD45RO-negative cells, positively selected for CCR7, that made up naive CD8 cells, with terminally differentiated effector memory CD45RA+ cells excluded. The sample was naive CD8+ T cells from PBMCs. The source is a man younger than 30 in good health. Some clones in this sample may be carry-over from other donors' samples.

This chain joins TRBV10-3 and TRBJ2-1; no reliable D call. Trimming left V 8 bases short and J 9 bases short, with 11 bases between. The CDR3 loop spans 11 amino acids. Per germline, CDR1 ENHRY and CDR2 SYGVKD. The CDR3 coding sequence is TGTGCCATCTCCCCTTCGGTTGAGCAGTTCTTC. Translating it yields CAISPSVEQFF.

The chain has TRBV28 and TRBJ2-1; the D gene is possibly TRBD2 (6 bases). The CDR3 has 16 residues. Germline CDR1 MDHEN, CDR2 SYDVKM. The V gene lost 6 bases and the J gene lost 8 bases, with 23 bases spanning the gap. DNA of the CDR3: TGTGCCAGCAGACCCACCAGGGCGGGATATCGAGATGAGCAGTTCTTC. Its translation is CASRPTRAGYRDEQFF. The full variable domain, with the rest looked up from reference TRBV28 and TRBJ2-1, is DVKVTQSSRYLVKRTGEKVFLECVQDMDHENMFWYRQDPGLGLRLIYFSYDVKMKEKGDIPEGYSVSREKKERFSLILESASTNQTSMYLCASRPTRAGYRDEQFFGPGTRLTVL.

CDR3 residues: CASSPQGRAQETQYF. CDR3 bases: TGTGCCAGCAGCCCCCAGGGGAGGGCCCAAGAGACCCAGTACTTC. The chain couples TRBV9 to TRBJ2-5; tentative D call: TRBD2 (7 bases). The length of the CDR3 is 15 residues. Germline values: CDR1 SGDLS, CDR2 YYNGEE. Trimming shortened V by 4 bases and J by 1 base, and 14 bases separated the two germline ends. The variable domain in full, with the rest retrieved from reference TRBV9 and TRBJ2-5, is DSGVTQTPKHLITATGQRVTLRCSPRSGDLSVYWYQQSLDQGLQFLIQYYNGEERAKGNILERFSAQQFPDLHSELNLSSLELGDSALYFCASSPQGRAQETQYFGPGTRLLVL.

The V call is TRBV27, the J call TRBJ1-1, with no clear D. V was pared by 5 bases and J by 5 bases, with 15 bases between. The CDR3 has 14 residues. Germline-derived CDR1 and CDR2 are MNHEY and SMNVEV (reference sequence). The CDR3 region has the DNA TGTGCCAGCAGTGTACCGGGCTTCGGAACTGAAGCTTTCTTT. It specifies CASSVPGFGTEAFF.

The rearrangement joins TRBV5-1 to TRBJ1-2, with D tentatively TRBD1 (6 bases). Trimming took off 5 bases at V and 3 bases at J, with 11 bases between the two ends. The CDR3 extends over 13 amino acids. The germline V gene has CDR1 SGHRS and CDR2 YFSETQ. The DNA for the CDR3 is TGCGCCAGCAGGCCCCCAGGGGACTATGGCTACACCTTC. This sequence encodes CASRPPGDYGYTF. Using reference TRBV5-1 and TRBJ1-2 for the parts outside the CDR3, the full variable domain is KAGVTQTPRYLIKTRGQQVTLSCSPISGHRSVSWYQQTPGQGLQFLFEYFSETQRNKGNFPGRFSGRQFSNSRSEMNVSTLELGDSALYLCASRPPGDYGYTFGSGTRLTVV.

The chain recombines TRBV27 with TRBJ2-1; 10 bases agree with TRBD1. The V and J ends lost 5 bases and 5 bases, in that order; junction bases with no gene match: 12. Germline lookup yields CDR1 MNHEY and CDR2 SMNVEV (reference sequence). The CDR3 totals 17 residues. The CDR3 DNA reads TGTGCCAGCAGTCTCTTATCGACAGGGGGCTTCAACAATGAGCAGTTCTTC. Translating it yields CASSLLSTGGFNNEQFF.

The rearrangement joins TRBV5-1 to TRBJ2-1; 7 nucleotides match TRBD2. Unmatched junction bases numbered 5, after V lost 0 bases and J lost 8 bases. The CDR3 covers 14 residues. The V gene's germline CDR1 is SGHRS and CDR2 YFSETQ. The DNA for the CDR3 is TGCGCCAGCAGCTTGGTAACTAGCGCGGATGAGCAGTTCTTC. This codes for CASSLVTSADEQFF.

This chain connects TRBV2 to TRBJ2-7; 8 nucleotides match TRBD1. V dropped 6 bases and J dropped 5; count of bases not matched to a gene: 9. The CDR3 spans 14 residues. Germline CDR1 reads SNHLY; CDR2 reads FYNNEI. CDR3 amino acids: CASSEPQGADEQYF. CDR3 nucleotides: TGTGCCAGCAGCGAACCGCAGGGGGCCGACGAGCAGTACTTC. Looking up the rest from reference TRBV2 and TRBJ2-7 gives the full variable domain: EPEVTQTPSHQVTQMGQEVILRCVPISNHLYFYWYRQILGQKVEFLVSFYNNEISEKSEIFDDQFSVERPDGSNFTLKIRSTKLEDSAMYFCASSEPQGADEQYFGPGTRLTVT.

The chain links TRBV29-1 to TRBJ2-3, with D uncertain. Germline loops: CDR1 SQVTM, CDR2 ANQGSEA. V was cut by 1 base and J by 6 bases, with 8 bases left in between. CDR3 length equals 12 residues. CDR3 nucleotides: TGCAGCGTTGAAGCCCAATACGATACGCAGTATTTT. Encoded protein: CSVEAQYDTQYF.

The V gene is TRBV10-1, the J gene TRBJ2-7; no firm D call. V lost 0 bases and J 3 bases, leaving 9 bases between the germline ends. Germline CDR1 is WNHNN and CDR2 is SYGVQD (reference sequence). CDR3 size: 14 residues. The CDR3 here is CASSESGRFYEQYF. The DNA for the CDR3 is TGCGCCAGCAGTGAGTCTGGGCGTTTCTACGAGCAGTACTTC.

The J gene is TRBJ2-7, the V gene TRBV5-4; D uncertain. V lost 0 bases and J 5 bases, leaving 9 bases between the germline ends. This CDR3 contains 13 residues. CDR1 is SGHNT and CDR2 is YYREEE in the germline V gene (reference sequence). CDR3 residues: CASSLVGSHEQYF. In DNA, the CDR3 is TGTGCCAGCAGCTTGGTAGGGTCCCACGAGCAGTACTTC.

The chain combines TRBV6-1 with TRBJ2-2, with 13 nucleotides matching TRBD2. V trimming: 4 bases; J trimming: 5 bases; junction bases outside the gene matches: 4. Germline V gene data show CDR1 as MNHNS and CDR2 as SASEGT. There are 16 residues in the CDR3. The CDR3 is CASSALAGGRTGELFF. For the CDR3, the DNA is TGTGCCAGCAGTGCACTAGCGGGAGGGCGAACCGGGGAGCTGTTTTTT.

V usage is TRBV28 and J usage is TRBJ1-1; weak D call: TRBD1 (5 bases). V lost 2 bases and J lost 4, with 11 bases in between. Germline CDR1 and CDR2: MDHEN and SYDVKM. The CDR3 runs 14 residues. As DNA, the CDR3 is TGTGCCAGCAGTTTACAGGGATGGTCCACTGAAGCTTTCTTT. Protein: CASSLQGWSTEAFF.

This clone was seen a handful of times. This rearrangement joins TRBV23-1 to TRBJ2-1, with D perhaps TRBD2 (6 bases). TRBV23-1 is given ORF status, its function remaining uncertain. The CDR3 consists of 11 residues. Trimming took off 11 bases at V and 7 bases at J, with 12 bases between the two ends. The CDR3 sequence is CAHRETNEQFF. The CDR3 nucleotides are TGCGCCCATCGGGAGACGAATGAGCAGTTCTTC.

The genes are TRBV11-1 and TRBJ1-4; 8 positions match TRBD1. CDR1 and CDR2 from the germline V gene are SGHAT and FQDESV (reference sequence). CDR3 length: 14 residues. The J segment lost 7 bases and the V segment lost 5 bases, leaving 6 bases of the junction unmatched. The CDR3 loop reads CASSRTGRGEKLFF. The CDR3 nucleotides read TGTGCCAGCAGCCGGACAGGGCGGGGTGAAAAACTGTTTTTT.

This chain links TRBV27 with TRBJ2-7; TRBD1 might be the D (7 bases). This CDR3 spans 13 amino acids. Germline V gene sequence: CDR1 MNHEY, CDR2 SMNVEV (reference sequence). V was trimmed by 7 bases and J by 5 bases, leaving 15 bases between them. CDR3 in amino acids: CASTSQGGHEQYF. For the CDR3, the DNA is TGTGCCAGCACTTCGCAGGGGGGACACGAGCAGTACTTC.

The chain is built from TRBV27 and TRBJ2-3, with TRBD1 identical over 7 bases. Germline V lookup: CDR1 MNHEY, CDR2 SMNVEV (reference sequence). J was trimmed by 4 bases and V by 7 bases; bases with no gene match: 11. The CDR3 runs to 15 residues. The CDR3 is CASKEDNRGADTQYF. CDR3 nucleotide sequence: TGTGCCAGCAAGGAAGATAACAGGGGCGCAGATACGCAGTATTTT.

V and J are TRBV6-5 and TRBJ2-1, with 12 bases aligning to TRBD2. Trimming removed 6 bases from V and 7 bases from J; junction bases left unmatched: 7. In germline, CDR1 is MNHEY, CDR2 SVGAGI. The CDR3 loop spans 15 amino acids. CDR3 protein: CASSRTSGTGNEQFF. The CDR3 coding sequence is TGTGCCAGCAGCCGGACTAGCGGGACTGGAAATGAGCAGTTCTTC.

The chain joins TRBV4-2 to TRBJ1-5, with D hard to call. The CDR3 length is 16 residues. V was pared by 3 bases and J by 0 bases, with 12 bases between. Germline CDR1 is LGHNA and CDR2 is YNFKEQ. The chain's CDR3 is CASSHLREYSNQPQHF. The CDR3 DNA is TGTGCCAGCAGCCATTTGAGGGAATATAGCAATCAGCCCCAGCATTTT.

CDR3 protein: CASSPRTSGGNEQFF. The DNA of the CDR3 is TGTGCCAGCAGCCCACGGACTAGCGGTGGCAATGAGCAGTTCTTC. This chain joins TRBV7-9 and TRBJ2-1; 10 nucleotides line up with TRBD2. CDR3 length: 15 residues. Germline V CDR1 and CDR2: SEHNR, FQNEAQ (reference sequence). The V gene end was trimmed by 5 bases and the J gene end by 6 bases; junction bases not matched to a gene: 7.

V usage is TRBV7-9 and J usage is TRBJ2-5; D uncertain. The V and J ends lost 1 base and 1 base respectively, with 7 bases between them. The CDR3 contains 14 residues. Germline CDR1 reads SEHNR; CDR2 reads FQNEAQ (reference sequence). The CDR3 loop is CASSLVTVQETQYF. CDR3 coding DNA: TGTGCCAGCAGCTTAGTGACGGTCCAAGAGACCCAGTACTTC.

The chain recombines TRBV27 with TRBJ1-1, with D perhaps matching TRBD1 (5 bases). V lost 2 bases and J lost 5, with 9 bases in between. The CDR3 contains 13 residues. The germline CDR1 and CDR2 sequences are MNHEY and SMNVEV (reference sequence). CDR3 bases: TGTGCCAGCAGTTTAATGGGGCGAACTGAAGCTTTCTTT. Translation: CASSLMGRTEAFF.

This clone has a single count. V usage is TRBV9 and J usage is TRBJ2-1; tentatively, D is TRBD1 (6 bases). Germline CDR1 and CDR2: SGDLS and YYNGEE. V lost 2 bases and J lost 9, with 18 bases in between. This CDR3 is built from 15 residues. The CDR3 DNA is TGTGCCAGCAGCGTCGGAGATGTTGGGGGCACTGAGCAGTTCTTC. Its translation is CASSVGDVGGTEQFF.

The rearrangement links TRBV9 to TRBJ2-3; possibly TRBD1 for D (6 bases). This CDR3 has 14 residues. Germline V gives CDR1 SGDLS, CDR2 YYNGEE. Deletions cut 2 bases from V and 4 bases from J, with 11 bases between. The CDR3 nucleotides are TGTGCCAGCAGCGTGGGGGCGAATCCAGATACGCAGTATTTT. It specifies CASSVGANPDTQYF.

The chain employs TRBV10-1 and TRBJ1-1; no clear D. The germline gives CDR1 WNHNN, CDR2 SYGVQD (reference sequence). V lost 2 bases, J lost 4 bases, and 8 bases lay in between. The CDR3 covers 13 residues. This CDR3 is CASSEMGSTEAFF. The CDR3 coding sequence is TGCGCCAGCAGTGAGATGGGCAGCACTGAAGCTTTCTTT.